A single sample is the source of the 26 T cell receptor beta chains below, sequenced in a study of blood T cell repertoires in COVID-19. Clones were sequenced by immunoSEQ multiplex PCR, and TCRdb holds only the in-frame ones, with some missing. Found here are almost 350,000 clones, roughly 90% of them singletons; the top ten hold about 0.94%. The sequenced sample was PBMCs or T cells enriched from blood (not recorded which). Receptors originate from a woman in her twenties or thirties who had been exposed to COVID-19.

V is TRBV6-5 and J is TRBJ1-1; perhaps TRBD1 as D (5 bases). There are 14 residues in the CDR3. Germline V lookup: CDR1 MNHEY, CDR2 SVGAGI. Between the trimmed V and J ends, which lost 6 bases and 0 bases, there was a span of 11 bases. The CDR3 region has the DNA TGTGCCAGCAGACAGGAACCTATGAACACTGAAGCTTTCTTT. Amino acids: CASRQEPMNTEAFF.

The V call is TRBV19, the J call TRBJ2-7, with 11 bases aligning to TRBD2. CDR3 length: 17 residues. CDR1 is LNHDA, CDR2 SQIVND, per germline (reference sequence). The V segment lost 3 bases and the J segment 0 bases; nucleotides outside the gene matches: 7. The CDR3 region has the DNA TGTGCCAGTAGTATCGGACTAGCGGGTGGAGGCTCCTACGAGCAGTACTTC. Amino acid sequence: CASSIGLAGGGSYEQYF.

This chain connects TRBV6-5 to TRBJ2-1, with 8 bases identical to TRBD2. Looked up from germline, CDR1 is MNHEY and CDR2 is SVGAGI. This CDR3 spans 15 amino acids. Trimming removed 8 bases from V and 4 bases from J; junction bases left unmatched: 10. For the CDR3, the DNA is TGTGCCAGCTCCGTCTCGGGAGGGACATACAATGAGCAGTTCTTC. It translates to CASSVSGGTYNEQFF.

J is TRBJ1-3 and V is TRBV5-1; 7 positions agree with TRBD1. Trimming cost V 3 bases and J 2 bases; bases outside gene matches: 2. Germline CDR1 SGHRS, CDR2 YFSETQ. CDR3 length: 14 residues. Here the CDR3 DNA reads TGCGCCAGCAGCTATGGGACAGCTGGAAACACCATATATTTT. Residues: CASSYGTAGNTIYF.

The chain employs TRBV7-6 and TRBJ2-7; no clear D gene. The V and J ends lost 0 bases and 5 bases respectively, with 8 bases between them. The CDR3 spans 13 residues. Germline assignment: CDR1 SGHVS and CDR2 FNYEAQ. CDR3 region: CASSLAGRDEQYF. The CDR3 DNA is TGTGCCAGCAGCTTAGCGGGCCGCGACGAGCAGTACTTC.

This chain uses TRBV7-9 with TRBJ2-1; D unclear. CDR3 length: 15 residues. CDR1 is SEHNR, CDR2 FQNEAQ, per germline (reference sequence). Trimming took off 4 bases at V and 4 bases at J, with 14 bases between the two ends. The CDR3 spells CASSSSGRSYNEQFF. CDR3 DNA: TGTGCCAGCAGCTCCTCAGGCAGAAGTTACAATGAGCAGTTCTTC. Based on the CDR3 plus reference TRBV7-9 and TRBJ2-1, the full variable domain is DTGVSQNPRHKITKRGQNVTFRCDPISEHNRLYWYRQTLGQGPEFLTYFQNEAQLEKSRLLSDRFSAERPKGSFSTLEIQRTEQGDSAMYLCASSSSGRSYNEQFFGPGTRLTVL.

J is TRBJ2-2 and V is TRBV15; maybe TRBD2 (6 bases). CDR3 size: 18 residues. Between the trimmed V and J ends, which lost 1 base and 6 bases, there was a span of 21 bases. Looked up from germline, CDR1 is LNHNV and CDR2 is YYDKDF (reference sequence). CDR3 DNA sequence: TGTGCCACCAGCAGAGGACACCCACTAGCCCTCTTGGCCGGGGAGCTGTTTTTT. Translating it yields CATSRGHPLALLAGELFF.

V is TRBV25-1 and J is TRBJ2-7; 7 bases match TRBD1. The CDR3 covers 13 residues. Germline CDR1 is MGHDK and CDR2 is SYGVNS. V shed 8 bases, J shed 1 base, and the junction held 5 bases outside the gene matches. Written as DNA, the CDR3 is TGTGCCAGCCCTCGGGACAGATCCTACGAGCAGTACTTC. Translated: CASPRDRSYEQYF.

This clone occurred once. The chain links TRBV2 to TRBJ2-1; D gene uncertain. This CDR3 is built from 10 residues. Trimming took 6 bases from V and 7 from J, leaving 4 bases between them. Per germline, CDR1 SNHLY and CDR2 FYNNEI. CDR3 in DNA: TGTGCCAGCAGCAGGAATGAGCAGTTCTTC. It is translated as CASSRNEQFF.

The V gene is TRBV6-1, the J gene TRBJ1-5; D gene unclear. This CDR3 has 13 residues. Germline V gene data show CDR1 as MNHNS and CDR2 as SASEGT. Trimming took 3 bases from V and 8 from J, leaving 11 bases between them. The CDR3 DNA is TGTGCCAGCAGTGAGGGCCCAAACAAGCCCCAGCATTTT. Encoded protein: CASSEGPNKPQHF.

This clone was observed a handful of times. CDR3 DNA sequence: TGTGCCAGCAGCTTTAAAATTGCGGGGACCGGGGAGCTGTTTTTT. Translated, it gives CASSFKIAGTGELFF. The V and J genes are TRBV11-3 and TRBJ2-2, with D possibly matching TRBD2 (6 bases). Per germline, CDR1 SGHNT and CDR2 YENEEA. This CDR3 spans 15 amino acids. The V gene lost 3 bases and the J gene lost 5 bases, with 13 bases spanning the gap.

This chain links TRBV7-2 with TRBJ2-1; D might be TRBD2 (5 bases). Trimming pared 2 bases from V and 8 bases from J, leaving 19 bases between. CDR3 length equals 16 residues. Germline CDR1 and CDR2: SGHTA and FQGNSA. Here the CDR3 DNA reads TGTGCCAGCAGCTTAATCCCCCCTCACCGGCGGGATGAGCAGTTCTTC. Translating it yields CASSLIPPHRRDEQFF. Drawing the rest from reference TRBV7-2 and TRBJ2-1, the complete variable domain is GAGVSQSPSNKVTEKGKDVELRCDPISGHTALYWYRQSLGQGLEFLIYFQGNSAPDKSGLPSDRFSAERTGGSVSTLTIQRTQQEDSAVYLCASSLIPPHRRDEQFFGPGTRLTVL.

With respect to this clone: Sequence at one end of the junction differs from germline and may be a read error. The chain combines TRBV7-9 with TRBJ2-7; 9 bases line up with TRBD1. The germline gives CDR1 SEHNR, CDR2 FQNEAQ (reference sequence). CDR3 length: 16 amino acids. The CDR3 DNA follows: TGTGCCAGCAGCTCGACCGACGGGACAGGGCACTACGAGGTGCACTTC. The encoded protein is CASSSTDGTGHYEVHF.

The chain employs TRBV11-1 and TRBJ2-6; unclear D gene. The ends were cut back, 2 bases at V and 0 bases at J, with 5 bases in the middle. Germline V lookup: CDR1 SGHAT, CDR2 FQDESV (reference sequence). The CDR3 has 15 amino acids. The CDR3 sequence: CASSLTSSGANVLTF. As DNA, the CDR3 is TGTGCCAGCAGCTTAACGAGCTCTGGGGCCAACGTCCTGACTTTC.

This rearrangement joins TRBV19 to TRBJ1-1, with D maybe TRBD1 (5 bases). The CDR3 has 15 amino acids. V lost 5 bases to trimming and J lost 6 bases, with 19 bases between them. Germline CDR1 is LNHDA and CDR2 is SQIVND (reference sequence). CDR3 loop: CASSPGLGPHAEAFF. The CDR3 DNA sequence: TGTGCCAGTAGTCCGGGACTAGGGCCTCACGCTGAAGCTTTCTTT.

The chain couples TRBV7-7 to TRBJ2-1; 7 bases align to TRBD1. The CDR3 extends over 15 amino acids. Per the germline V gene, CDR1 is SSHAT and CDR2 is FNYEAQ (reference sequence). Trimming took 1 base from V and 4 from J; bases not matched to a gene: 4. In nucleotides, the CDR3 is TGTGCCAGCAGCTTAGTAGGGGGCGCTTACAATGAGCAGTTCTTC. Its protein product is CASSLVGGAYNEQFF. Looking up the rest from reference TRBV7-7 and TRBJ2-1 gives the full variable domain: GAGVSQSPRYKVTKRGQDVTLRCDPISSHATLYWYQQALGQGPEFLTYFNYEAQPDKSGLPSDRFSAERPEGSISTLTIQRTEQRDSAMYRCASSLVGGAYNEQFFGPGTRLTVL.

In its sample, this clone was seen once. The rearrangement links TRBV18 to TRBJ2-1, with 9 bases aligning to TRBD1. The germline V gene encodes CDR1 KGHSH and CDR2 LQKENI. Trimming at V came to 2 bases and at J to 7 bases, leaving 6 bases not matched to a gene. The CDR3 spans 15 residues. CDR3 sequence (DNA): TGTGCCAGCTCACCAGTACGGACAGGGGCGAATGAGCAGTTCTTC. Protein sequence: CASSPVRTGANEQFF.

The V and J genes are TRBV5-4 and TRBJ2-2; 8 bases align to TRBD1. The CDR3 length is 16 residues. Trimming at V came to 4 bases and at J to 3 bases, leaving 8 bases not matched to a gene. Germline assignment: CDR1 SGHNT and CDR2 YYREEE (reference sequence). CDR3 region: CASSPGQGGYTGELFF. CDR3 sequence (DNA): TGTGCCAGCAGCCCCGGACAGGGTGGCTACACCGGGGAGCTGTTTTTT.

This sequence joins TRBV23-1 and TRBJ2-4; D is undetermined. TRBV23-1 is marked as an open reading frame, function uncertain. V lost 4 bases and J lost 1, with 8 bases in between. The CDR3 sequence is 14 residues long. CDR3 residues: CASSRAAAKNIQYF. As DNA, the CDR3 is TGCGCCAGCAGTCGCGCCGCGGCCAAAAACATTCAGTACTTC.

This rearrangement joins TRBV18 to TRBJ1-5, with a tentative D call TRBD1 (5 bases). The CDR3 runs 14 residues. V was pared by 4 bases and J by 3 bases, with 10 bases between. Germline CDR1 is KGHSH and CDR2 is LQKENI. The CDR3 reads CASSRGGNNQPQHF. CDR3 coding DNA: TGTGCCAGCTCACGTGGGGGGAACAATCAGCCCCAGCATTTT.

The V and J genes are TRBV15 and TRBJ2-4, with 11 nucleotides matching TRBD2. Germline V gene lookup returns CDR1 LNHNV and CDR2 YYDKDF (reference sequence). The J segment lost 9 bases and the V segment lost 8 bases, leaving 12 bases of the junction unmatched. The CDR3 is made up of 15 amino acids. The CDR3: CATPLRLAGFGIQYF. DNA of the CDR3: TGTGCCACCCCCCTAAGACTAGCGGGATTCGGCATTCAGTACTTC.

CDR3 DNA: TGTGCCAGCTCACCACGCAGACAGGGGGCGAACACTGAAGCTTTCTTT. This translates into CASSPRRQGANTEAFF. The rearrangement uses TRBV18 and TRBJ1-1, with 10 bases that match TRBD1. Per germline, CDR1 KGHSH and CDR2 LQKENI. The CDR3 loop spans 16 amino acids. The V segment lost 1 base and the J segment 1 base; nucleotides outside the gene matches: 3.

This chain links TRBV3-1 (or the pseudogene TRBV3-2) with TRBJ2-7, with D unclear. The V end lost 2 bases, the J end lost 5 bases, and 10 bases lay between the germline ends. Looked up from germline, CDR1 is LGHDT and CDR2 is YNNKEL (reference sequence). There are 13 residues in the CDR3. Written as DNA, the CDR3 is TGTGCCAGCAGCCAAACACCCATCCACGAGCAGTACTTC. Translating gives CASSQTPIHEQYF.

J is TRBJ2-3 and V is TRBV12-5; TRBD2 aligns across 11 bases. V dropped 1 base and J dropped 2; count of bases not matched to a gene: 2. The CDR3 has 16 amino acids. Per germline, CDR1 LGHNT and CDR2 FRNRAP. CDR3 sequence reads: CASGLGLAGITDTQYF. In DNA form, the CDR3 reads TGTGCTAGTGGTTTGGGACTAGCGGGAATCACAGATACGCAGTATTTT. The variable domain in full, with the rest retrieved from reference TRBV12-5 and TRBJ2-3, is DARVTQTPRHKVTEMGQEVTMRCQPILGHNTVFWYRQTMMQGLELLAYFRNRAPLDDSGMPKDRFSAEMPDATLATLKIQPSEPRDSAVYFCASGLGLAGITDTQYFGPGTRLTVL.

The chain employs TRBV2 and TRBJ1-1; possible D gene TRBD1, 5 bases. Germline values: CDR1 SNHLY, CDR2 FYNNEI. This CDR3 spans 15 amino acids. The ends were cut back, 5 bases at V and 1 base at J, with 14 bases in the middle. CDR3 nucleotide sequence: TGTGCCAGCAGTCTCCAGGGAAATGAGAACACTGAAGCTTTCTTT. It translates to CASSLQGNENTEAFF.

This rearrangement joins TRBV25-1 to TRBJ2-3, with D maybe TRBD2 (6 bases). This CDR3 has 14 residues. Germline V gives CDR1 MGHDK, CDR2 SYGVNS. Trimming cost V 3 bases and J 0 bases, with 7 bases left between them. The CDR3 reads CASSERGSTDTQYF. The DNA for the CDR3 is TGTGCCAGCAGTGAGCGGGGAAGCACAGATACGCAGTATTTT.